This T cell receptor (beta chain) was identified during a study of T-cell reconstitution after alpha-beta-depleted transplantation in children. Per germline, CDR1 SGHTA and CDR2 FQGNSA. V gave up 4 bases and J gave up 6 bases; unmatched junction bases: 11. CDR3 length: 15 amino acids. The TCRbeta library incorporated unique molecular identifiers. TCRdb itself ran the PCR reads through MiXCR, one entry per CDR3 protein. The sample records around 400,000 distinct CDR3 sequences, around 20% being singletons. The sequence was obtained from a human donor who donated a stem cell graft to a child with acute myeloid leukemia. The chain recombines TRBV7-2 with TRBJ2-7; 8 nucleotides match TRBD2. The specimen comprised PBMCs from the stem cell graft donor, sampled from the stem cell graft. The CDR3 DNA follows: TGTGCCAGCAGCTCAGCGGGACTAGTTTCGGGCGAGCAGTACTTC. It is translated as CASSSAGLVSGEQYF.